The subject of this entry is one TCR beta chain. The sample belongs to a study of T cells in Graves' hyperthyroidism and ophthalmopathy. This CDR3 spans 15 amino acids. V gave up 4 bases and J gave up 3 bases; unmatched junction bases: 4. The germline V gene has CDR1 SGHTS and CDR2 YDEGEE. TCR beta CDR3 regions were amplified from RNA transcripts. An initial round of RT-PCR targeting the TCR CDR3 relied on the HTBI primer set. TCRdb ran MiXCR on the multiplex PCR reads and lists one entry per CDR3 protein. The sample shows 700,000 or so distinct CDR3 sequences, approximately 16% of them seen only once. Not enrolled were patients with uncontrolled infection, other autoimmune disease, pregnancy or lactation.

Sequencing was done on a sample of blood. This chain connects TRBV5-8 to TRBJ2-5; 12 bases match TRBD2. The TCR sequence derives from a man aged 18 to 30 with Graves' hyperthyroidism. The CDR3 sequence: CASSLRTSGKETQYF. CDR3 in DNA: TGTGCCAGCAGCCTGAGGACTAGCGGGAAAGAGACCCAGTACTTC.